This T cell receptor (beta chain) was observed in a study of early T cells in non-severe SARS-CoV-2 infection. Study overall: RNA in bulk from unsorted whole blood was sequenced, and chains were unpaired.

The CDR3 contains 17 residues. Trimming left V 7 bases short and J 3 bases short, with 23 bases between. Germline values: CDR1 MGHRA, CDR2 YSYEKL. Whole-study results and caveats: The VDJdb matching leaned toward anti-spike CD8 responses and overlooked private and CD4 specificities.

This clonotype came up a few times. Its antigen is unknown. Unique molecular identifier tags were affixed to discrete cDNA molecules. TCRdb redid the calling of the 5' RACE reads with MiXCR, one entry per CDR3 protein. The table lists about 77,000 distinct CDR3 sequences, more than 9% of them singletons. The chain uses TRBV4-1 and TRBJ2-3; tentatively, D is TRBD1 (6 bases). This clonotype was sampled from an adult who was a healthcare worker with PCR-confirmed SARS-CoV-2 infection or an uninfected control (not recorded which). Sequences were obtained from whole blood. The CDR3 bases are TGCGCCAGCACTTCACGAGGGGGTAGCCGGCCGACAGATACGCAGTATTTT. It translates to CASTSRGGSRPTDTQYF.